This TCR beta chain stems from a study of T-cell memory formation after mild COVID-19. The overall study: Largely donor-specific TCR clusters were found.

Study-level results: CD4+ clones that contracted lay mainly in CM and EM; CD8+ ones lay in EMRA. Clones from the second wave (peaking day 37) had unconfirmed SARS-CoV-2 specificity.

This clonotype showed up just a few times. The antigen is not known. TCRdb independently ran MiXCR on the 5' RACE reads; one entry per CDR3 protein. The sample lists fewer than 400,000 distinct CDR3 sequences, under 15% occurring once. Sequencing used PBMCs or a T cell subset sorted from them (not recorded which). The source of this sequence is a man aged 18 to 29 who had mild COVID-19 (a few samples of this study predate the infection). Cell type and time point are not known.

The CDR3 sequence is CSVLVQGAAGELFF. In DNA form, the CDR3 reads TGCAGCGTTCTCGTGCAGGGGGCCGCCGGGGAGCTGTTTTTT. The chain couples TRBV29-1 to TRBJ2-2, with TRBD1 identical over 8 bases. This CDR3 comprises 14 residues. The junction had 8 bases not matched to a gene; V was cut back by 5 bases and J by 6 bases. The germline V gene encodes CDR1 SQVTM and CDR2 ANQGSEA.